These 8 T cell receptor beta chains originate from one sample sequenced in a study of cytomegalovirus exposure and HLA in healthy donors. Clones were read by immunoSEQ multiplex PCR, and TCRdb kept only the in-frame ones, dropping some. This sample has over 250,000 clones, with approximately 86% found just once. Input material: PBMCs. The receptors were sampled from a young woman in good health and CMV-seronegative.

Of note for this clone: Other DNA sequences in the same sample also yield this CDR3. The chain combines TRBV14 with TRBJ1-2; 9 nucleotides match TRBD1. There are 13 residues in the CDR3. The V segment lost 6 bases and the J segment 4 bases; nucleotides outside the gene matches: 3. Germline loops: CDR1 SGHDN, CDR2 FVKESK. The CDR3 here is CASSDRGSYGYTF. The CDR3 DNA is TGTGCCAGCAGTGACAGGGGGTCCTATGGCTACACCTTC.

The J gene is TRBJ1-2, the V gene TRBV21-1. TRBV21-1 is recorded as a pseudogene. The CDR3 has 14 residues. CDR3 nucleotides: TGTGCCAGCAGCAAAGCAGGGACTACGGATGGCTACACCTTC. This codes for CASSKAGTTDGYTF.

The chain is built from TRBV6-5 and TRBJ2-5, with D perhaps matching TRBD2 (6 bases). This CDR3 contains 13 residues. Germline-derived CDR1 and CDR2 are MNHEY and SVGAGI. Trimming shortened V by 6 bases and J by 5 bases, and 13 bases separated the two germline ends. As DNA, the CDR3 is TGTGCCAGCAGGACACATGGGGGGGAGACCCAGTACTTC. Translation: CASRTHGGETQYF.

On this clone: The junction departs from germline at one end; a sequencing error may be responsible. The chain combines TRBV6-1 with TRBJ2-7; tentatively, D is TRBD2 (6 bases). This CDR3 is built from 15 residues. The germline CDR1 and CDR2 sequences are MNHNS and SASEGT. The CDR3 DNA follows: TGTGCCAGCAGTGAAGCAGGAGGGGAGACATACGGGCAGTACTTC. This sequence encodes CASSEAGGETYGQYF.

This chain connects TRBV2 to TRBJ1-5, with TRBD1 matching 7 bases. The CDR3 is 15 amino acids. V lost 1 base to trimming and J lost 3 bases; unmatched junction nucleotides: 3. Germline V gene data show CDR1 as SNHLY and CDR2 as FYNNEI. The CDR3 is CASSEGGQHNQPQHF. The CDR3 DNA reads TGTGCCAGCAGTGAAGGGGGACAGCACAATCAGCCCCAGCATTTT.

The gene calls are TRBV27 and TRBJ1-1; D is unresolved. The V end lost 5 bases, the J end lost 0 bases, and 13 bases lay between the germline ends. The CDR3 extends over 15 amino acids. Germline V gene sequence: CDR1 MNHEY, CDR2 SMNVEV (reference sequence). In DNA, the CDR3 is TGTGCCAGCAGTCCCAGCGGAGGGATGAACACTGAAGCTTTCTTT. Amino acids: CASSPSGGMNTEAFF.

This chain connects TRBV6-5 to TRBJ1-1, with a weak D call TRBD1 (5 bases). Trimming took off 2 bases at V and 0 bases at J, with 13 bases between the two ends. Per germline, CDR1 MNHEY and CDR2 SVGAGI. CDR3 size: 16 residues. This chain's CDR3 is CASSYRPGGMNTEAFF. The CDR3 nucleotides read TGTGCCAGCAGTTACAGGCCCGGGGGGATGAACACTGAAGCTTTCTTT.

This chain uses TRBV28 with TRBJ1-2, with D unresolved. V lost 5 bases to trimming and J lost 2 bases, with 6 bases between them. From germline, CDR1 is MDHEN and CDR2 SYDVKM. CDR3 length equals 12 residues. This CDR3 is CASSPGNYGYTF. The CDR3 DNA follows: TGTGCCAGCAGTCCCGGGAACTATGGCTACACCTTC.